The entry that follows covers one T cell receptor beta chain sequence. These data are taken from a study of blood T cell repertoires in COVID-19. About the research overall: Samples representing acute and convalescent COVID-19 were sourced from the United States, Italy and Spain. T cells, B-cell-depleted T cells, or PBMCs provided the cDNA or gDNA that served as material.

Seattle's cohort entered during active infection and was followed longitudinally. Per the original data handling: From reference gene primer amplification, estimates of nucleated cell counts were derived. Produced via immunoSEQ multiplex PCR; TCRdb's table is partial and in-frame only. V and J calls and clone size follow that table, whereas D and trimming were derived from the DNA. The sample carries over 250,000 clones, about four fifths recorded once. The germline V gene has CDR1 MDHEN and CDR2 SYDVKM. Trimming stripped 5 bases from V and 4 bases from J, with 17 bases between. CDR3 length equals 15 residues.

The chain couples TRBV28 to TRBJ1-2; D is possibly TRBD1 (5 bases). The sequenced sample was peripheral blood. This clonotype was sampled from a human donor with COVID-19, enrolled during active disease. The donor label of this sample is uncertain. In DNA form, the CDR3 reads TGTGCCAGCAGTCCTCCCGGTAGACAGCCCTATGGCTACACCTTC. Its protein is CASSPPGRQPYGYTF.